This T cell receptor (beta chain) was identified during a study of blood T cell repertoires in COVID-19. Study summary: PBMCs, B-cell-depleted T cells, or T cells provided the cDNA or gDNA that made up the material.

The repertoire was sequenced with immunoSEQ multiplex PCR; TCRdb's copy has only in-frame clones and lacks some. The repertoire includes some 200,000 clones, 70% to 90% of them detected once, and over 4.5% sits in the top ten. Germline CDR1 SGHTA, CDR2 FQGTGA. The CDR3 sequence is 14 residues long. Trimming removed 4 bases at V and 8 bases at J, with 17 bases between. This sequence joins TRBV7-3 and TRBJ1-2; possibly TRBD1 for D (5 bases). Material: peripheral blood. The clonotype originates from a man at least 80 years old with acute or convalescent COVID-19. The CDR3: CASSSWGGTQGYTF. For the CDR3, the DNA is TGTGCCAGCAGCTCCTGGGGGGGTACTCAAGGCTACACCTTC.